This entry describes one T cell receptor (beta chain). Its target is unknown. This CDR3 contains 15 residues. Between the trimmed V and J ends, which lost 2 bases and 2 bases, there was a span of 10 bases. Looked up from germline, CDR1 is SGHAT and CDR2 is FQNNGV. Blood got drawn at baseline, again on cycle 4 day 1, and then on cycle 7 day 1. These data are taken from a study of OX40 agonist ivuxolimab in advanced cancers. In the study overall: Dose-escalation subjects each had hepatocellular carcinoma, melanoma, renal cell or head and neck cancer.

General observations from the study: Among the least clonally expanded were partial responders at 0.1-3.0 mg/kg.

Repertoires were generated with immunoSEQ multiplex PCR, while TCRdb's copy carries only in-frame clones and drops some. The table lists roughly 43,000 clones, around 89% of them singletons. V usage is TRBV11-2 and J usage is TRBJ1-3; D uncertain. The source is an adult with an advanced solid tumor such as melanoma, head and neck, liver or kidney cancer. Specimen: CD4+ or CD8+ T cells sorted from blood, collected in a trial of the OX40 agonist ivuxolimab. The CDR3 nucleotides are TGTGCCAGCAGCTTACCCGCTACCGCTGGAAACACCATATATTTT. The encoded protein is CASSLPATAGNTIYF.